What follows are 24 T cell receptor beta chains derived from one specimen sequenced in a study of control samples from healthy donors and cancer patients. Measured with immunoSEQ multiplex PCR; TCRdb has only the in-frame clones, and not every one. The repertoire holds 150,000 to 200,000 clones, 85% to 90% seen once, with 4.5% to 6% in the top ten. The source material was blood. These receptors came from a woman aged 25-40 years in good health.

The gene calls are TRBV28 and TRBJ2-6, with TRBD2 identical over 9 bases. In germline, CDR1 is MDHEN, CDR2 SYDVKM. The CDR3 is 18 residues long. V lost 6 bases to trimming and J lost 0 bases; unmatched junction nucleotides: 9. The CDR3 DNA is TGTGCCAGCAGGCATAGAGCGGGGGGTCCCTCTGGGGCCAACGTCCTGACTTTC. It codes for CASRHRAGGPSGANVLTF. Filled out from reference TRBV28 and TRBJ2-6, the complete variable domain reads DVKVTQSSRYLVKRTGEKVFLECVQDMDHENMFWYRQDPGLGLRLIYFSYDVKMKEKGDIPEGYSVSREKKERFSLILESASTNQTSMYLCASRHRAGGPSGANVLTFGAGSRLTVL.

The chain carries TRBV6-5 and TRBJ2-2; tentatively, D is TRBD1 (6 bases). Germline loops: CDR1 MNHEY, CDR2 SVGAGI. The CDR3 extends over 13 amino acids. The germline V and J ends were trimmed by 10 bases and 2 bases, with 11 bases remaining between them. This CDR3 is CATGTTNTGELFF. CDR3 DNA: TGTGCCACCGGGACAACTAACACCGGGGAGCTGTTTTTT.

V is TRBV28 and J is TRBJ2-7; D might be TRBD2 (5 bases). This CDR3 has 14 residues. The V gene lost 6 bases and the J gene lost 3 bases, with 15 bases spanning the gap. Germline V gene lookup returns CDR1 MDHEN and CDR2 SYDVKM. The CDR3 nucleotides are TGTGCCAGCAGCCCCCCCGGACTGATCTACGAGCAGTACTTC. Translating it yields CASSPPGLIYEQYF.

This clone has only a few counts. The J gene is TRBJ2-1, the V gene TRBV6-1; D remains ambiguous. Between the trimmed V and J ends, which lost 3 bases and 8 bases, there was a span of 8 bases. Germline V gene lookup returns CDR1 MNHNS and CDR2 SASEGT. The CDR3 covers 12 residues. CDR3 bases: TGTGCCAGCAGTGATTTAGGTGATGAGCAGTTCTTC. Protein: CASSDLGDEQFF.

J is TRBJ2-5 and V is TRBV3-1 (or the pseudogene TRBV3-2); D unresolved. The CDR3 totals 14 residues. The ends were cut back, 0 bases at V and 4 bases at J, with 9 bases in the middle. Germline CDR1 reads LGHDT; CDR2 reads YNNKEL (reference sequence). The CDR3 region has the DNA TGTGCCAGCAGCCAAGATTGGAAGGGAGAGACCCAGTACTTC. Its protein is CASSQDWKGETQYF.

V gene TRBV4-1 combines with J gene TRBJ2-2; a possible D gene is TRBD1 (5 bases). V lost 2 bases and J lost 3, with 7 bases in between. The CDR3 covers 14 residues. Looked up from germline, CDR1 is MGHRA and CDR2 is YSYEKL. The CDR3 DNA is TGCGCCAGCAGCCAAAAACAGGACACCGGGGAGCTGTTTTTT. Translation: CASSQKQDTGELFF.

The chain joins TRBV3-1 (or the pseudogene TRBV3-2) to TRBJ1-1; D gene uncertain. This CDR3 comprises 13 residues. The V end lost 4 bases, the J end lost 3 bases, and 9 bases lay between the germline ends. CDR1 and CDR2 (germline): LGHDT, YNNKEL (reference sequence). CDR3 residues: CASSRTRYTEAFF. The CDR3 region has the DNA TGTGCCAGCAGCCGTACACGGTACACTGAAGCTTTCTTT.

In regard to this clone: An end of the junction does not agree with germline; a read error may underlie this. V gene TRBV6-5 combines with J gene TRBJ2-7; 9 bases align to TRBD2. The CDR3 is 14 amino acids. The germline gives CDR1 MNHEY, CDR2 SVGAGI. The CDR3 spells CAGRTPSGIYEQYF. CDR3 bases: TGTGCCGGCAGGACACCTAGCGGGATCTACGAGCAGTACTTC.

V and J are TRBV5-1 and TRBJ1-6, with a tentative D call TRBD1 (5 bases). The CDR3 has 15 residues. The germline gives CDR1 SGHRS, CDR2 YFSETQ. V shed 0 bases and J shed 7 bases, with 11 bases lying between them. CDR3 sequence reads: CASSLEQAINSPLHF. The DNA of the CDR3 is TGCGCCAGCAGCTTGGAACAGGCTATCAATTCACCCCTCCACTTT.

This clone was recorded only once. V usage is TRBV6-6 and J usage is TRBJ2-3; 8 bases line up with TRBD2. Looked up from germline, CDR1 is MNHNY and CDR2 is SVGAGI (reference sequence). This CDR3 spans 16 amino acids. V gave up 5 bases and J gave up 2 bases; unmatched junction bases: 9. The CDR3 nucleotides are TGTGCCAGCAGTAAAGTAGCGGGATATTCCACAGATACGCAGTATTTT. It specifies CASSKVAGYSTDTQYF.

The chain combines TRBV5-1 with TRBJ1-1; tentative D call: TRBD1 (6 bases). Germline CDR1 reads SGHRS; CDR2 reads YFSETQ. The CDR3 loop spans 14 amino acids. Trimming removed 3 bases at V and 1 base at J, with 10 bases between. CDR3: CASSWRGQNTEAFF. In DNA, the CDR3 is TGCGCCAGCAGCTGGCGGGGGCAGAACACTGAAGCTTTCTTT.

The chain links TRBV12-3 or TRBV12-4 to TRBJ2-7, with 9 bases fitting TRBD2. V trimming: 11 bases; J trimming: 4 bases; junction bases outside the gene matches: 9. This CDR3 is 13 amino acids long. In nucleotides, the CDR3 is TGTGCCTCTAGCGGGACTAGCTCTTACGAGCAGTACTTC. This codes for CASSGTSSYEQYF.

This clone was observed a single time. V gene TRBV9 combines with J gene TRBJ1-2, with D perhaps matching TRBD1 (5 bases). With 2 bases removed from V and 3 bases from J, the gap between germline ends came to 20 bases. Germline V gene data show CDR1 as SGDLS and CDR2 as YYNGEE. This CDR3 spans 17 amino acids. The CDR3 sequence is CASSVGTRGDRHYGYTF. CDR3 nucleotides: TGTGCCAGCAGCGTGGGAACCCGAGGTGACAGACACTATGGCTACACCTTC.

The chain couples TRBV18 to TRBJ1-2, with a weak D call TRBD1 (6 bases). The CDR3 totals 13 residues. The V and J ends lost 6 bases and 4 bases respectively, with 12 bases between them. Germline V gene data show CDR1 as KGHSH and CDR2 as LQKENI. CDR3 bases: TGTGCCAGCTCCACCGGACAGCCCTATGGCTACACCTTC. The encoded protein is CASSTGQPYGYTF.

This clone was seen only once. This chain uses TRBV5-1 with TRBJ2-1, with 14 positions matching TRBD2. V was clipped by 4 bases and J by 10 bases; unmatched bases: 4. In germline, CDR1 is SGHRS, CDR2 YFSETQ. The length of the CDR3 is 14 residues. The CDR3 coding sequence is TGCGCCAGCAGCGGGGGACTAGCGGGGGTCGAGCAGTTCTTC. This translates into CASSGGLAGVEQFF.

This clone was seen once. V and J are TRBV3-1 (or the pseudogene TRBV3-2) and TRBJ1-2; weak D call: TRBD1 (6 bases). CDR1 LGHDT and CDR2 YNNKEL come from the germline V gene (reference sequence). This CDR3 is 13 amino acids long. V was pared by 3 bases and J by 6 bases, with 11 bases between. The CDR3 nucleotides are TGTGCCAGCAGCCATACGGGGGCAAATGGCTACACCTTC. Its protein is CASSHTGANGYTF.

The chain carries TRBV7-9 and TRBJ1-4; D uncertain. The ends were cut back, 4 bases at V and 8 bases at J, with 17 bases in the middle. Germline V CDR1 and CDR2: SEHNR, FQNEAQ (reference sequence). This CDR3 contains 15 residues. For the CDR3, the DNA is TGTGCCAGCAGCTCGGACGCCTGGGTTCGGGAAAAACTGTTTTTT. Its protein product is CASSSDAWVREKLFF. Filled out from reference TRBV7-9 and TRBJ1-4, the complete variable domain reads DTGVSQNPRHKITKRGQNVTFRCDPISEHNRLYWYRQTLGQGPEFLTYFQNEAQLEKSRLLSDRFSAERPKGSFSTLEIQRTEQGDSAMYLCASSSDAWVREKLFFGSGTQLSVL.

The V gene is TRBV24-1, the J gene TRBJ1-5, with TRBD1 identical over 7 bases. This CDR3 contains 17 residues. Germline lookup yields CDR1 KGHDR and CDR2 SFDVKD. Trimming at V came to 7 bases and at J to 0 bases, leaving 11 bases not matched to a gene. The CDR3 protein is CATSPRDSKGSNQPQHF. As DNA, the CDR3 is TGTGCCACCAGCCCCCGGGACAGCAAAGGTAGCAATCAGCCCCAGCATTTT.

The rearrangement joins TRBV3-1 (or the pseudogene TRBV3-2) to TRBJ1-1; weak D call: TRBD1 (5 bases). Looked up from germline, CDR1 is LGHDT and CDR2 is YNNKEL (reference sequence). The CDR3 totals 14 residues. V lost 4 bases and J 5 bases, leaving 14 bases between the germline ends. DNA for the CDR3: TGTGCCAGCAGCCCAATCGGGACGGGGACTGAAGCTTTCTTT. This sequence encodes CASSPIGTGTEAFF.

The V gene is TRBV7-2, the J gene TRBJ2-3, with 8 bases matching TRBD1. V gave up 5 bases and J gave up 0 bases; unmatched junction bases: 1. Germline V lookup: CDR1 SGHTA, CDR2 FQGNSA. The CDR3 length is 14 residues. The DNA for the CDR3 is TGTGCCAGCAGCCGGGACAGGAGCACAGATACGCAGTATTTT. This translates into CASSRDRSTDTQYF.

This rearrangement joins TRBV19 to TRBJ1-1; 8 bases are shared with TRBD1. Trimming cost V 7 bases and J 2 bases; bases outside gene matches: 6. The germline gives CDR1 LNHDA, CDR2 SQIVND (reference sequence). This CDR3 region has 14 residues. Here the CDR3 DNA reads TGTGCCAGTACCACGACAGGGGCTAACACTGAAGCTTTCTTT. This translates into CASTTTGANTEAFF.

The genes are TRBV7-9 and TRBJ2-7, with no clear D. The V end was cut by 3 bases, the J end by 0 bases, with 3 bases between. Germline lookup yields CDR1 SEHNR and CDR2 FQNEAQ (reference sequence). This CDR3 is built from 12 residues. The CDR3 nucleotides read TGTGCCAGCAGCTTGAGCTCCTACGAGCAGTACTTC. As protein: CASSLSSYEQYF.

This chain connects TRBV5-1 to TRBJ2-2; no firm D call. Germline V lookup: CDR1 SGHRS, CDR2 YFSETQ. Deletions cut 4 bases from V and 5 bases from J, with 9 bases between. The CDR3 is 13 amino acids. DNA of the CDR3: TGCGCCAGCAGCCCTAGAAATACCGGGGAGCTGTTTTTT. It specifies CASSPRNTGELFF.

This clone occurred a few times. This chain uses TRBV5-1 with TRBJ1-2; TRBD1 matches at 9 bases. CDR3 size: 14 residues. V shed 6 bases, J shed 3 bases, and the junction held 6 bases outside the gene matches. Germline CDR1 reads SGHRS; CDR2 reads YFSETQ. CDR3 protein: CASTETGGDYGYTF. Written as DNA, the CDR3 is TGCGCCAGCACCGAAACAGGGGGCGACTATGGCTACACCTTC.